This TCR beta chain was observed in a study of blood T cell repertoires in COVID-19. At the level of the study: Sites across the United States, Italy and Spain contributed samples from acute and convalescent COVID-19. Sources were T cells, B-cell-depleted T cells, or PBMCs; the material itself was cDNA or gDNA.

Original methodology: Amplified reference gene primers provided the basis for estimating nucleated cell counts. Repertoires were generated with immunoSEQ multiplex PCR, while TCRdb's copy carries only in-frame clones and drops some. V and J calls and clone size are given by that table; D and trimming were obtained from the DNA. Of about 98,000 clones detected, 82% appear once; the ten largest clones hold approximately 10%. What was sequenced was peripheral blood. This TCR was recovered from a man aged 65-85 years with active or convalescent COVID-19.

The CDR3 region is CASRTGLSSYEQYF. The CDR3 DNA follows: TGTGCCAGCAGAACGGGACTCAGCTCCTACGAGCAGTACTTC. The chain joins TRBV2 to TRBJ2-7; perhaps TRBD2 as D (6 bases). CDR1 is SNHLY and CDR2 is FYNNEI in the germline V gene. The CDR3 contains 14 residues. Trimming stripped 6 bases from V and 0 bases from J, with 12 bases between.